A single sample gave rise to the 25 T cell receptor beta chains below, sequenced in a study of blood T cell repertoires in COVID-19 (dated by TCRdb to between 2020 and 2021). Library prep was done by the immunoSEQ multiplex PCR assay. TCRdb took over this immuneACCESS table, retaining in-frame rearrangements with V and J assigned. Such tables are incomplete; in checked studies, under half of the missing clones stem from an unresolved V gene, and the remainder is unexplained. The sample table shows some 210,000 clones, and about 83% are seen once. Roughly 8% of the sample is taken by the ten largest. Sequenced material: peripheral blood. Receptor source: a woman in her forties or fifties with active or convalescent COVID-19.

V usage is TRBV29-1 and J usage is TRBJ2-5; TRBD2 matches 7 bases. J was trimmed by 2 bases and V by 4 bases; bases with no gene match: 7. The CDR3 consists of 14 residues. CDR1 and CDR2 from the germline V gene are SQVTM and ANQGSEA. The CDR3 reads CSVAWAGVQETQYF. The CDR3, as DNA: TGCAGCGTTGCATGGGCGGGGGTTCAAGAGACCCAGTACTTC.

This chain uses TRBV2 with TRBJ1-5, with a tentative D call TRBD1 (5 bases). Between the trimmed V and J ends, which lost 4 bases and 2 bases, there was a span of 9 bases. Germline-derived CDR1 and CDR2 are SNHLY and FYNNEI. The CDR3 has 14 amino acids. The CDR3: CASSVQGGNQPQHF. CDR3 bases: TGTGCCAGCAGTGTTCAGGGCGGCAATCAGCCCCAGCATTTT.

This chain uses TRBV7-2 with TRBJ2-6; D possibly corresponds to TRBD1 (6 bases). The CDR3 runs to 16 residues. Germline V lookup: CDR1 SGHTA, CDR2 FQGNSA. Trimming removed 5 bases at V and 0 bases at J, with 11 bases between. The CDR3 region is CASSQGHRSGANVLTF. The CDR3 DNA sequence: TGTGCCAGCAGCCAGGGACACCGCTCTGGGGCCAACGTCCTGACTTTC.

The chain has TRBV11-2 and TRBJ1-4, with D possibly being TRBD1 (6 bases). The CDR3 extends over 16 amino acids. V gave up 2 bases and J gave up 3 bases, with 13 bases separating them. Germline lookup yields CDR1 SGHAT and CDR2 FQNNGV. The CDR3 nucleotides read TGTGCCAGCAGCTTATTTGGACAGAATCCTAATGAAAAACTGTTTTTT. It is translated as CASSLFGQNPNEKLFF.

V usage is TRBV6-5 and J usage is TRBJ2-5; 10 bases align to TRBD2. This CDR3 contains 15 residues. With V trimmed by 5 bases and J by 1 base, 4 bases remained unmatched. Per germline, CDR1 MNHEY and CDR2 SVGAGI. The CDR3 region has the DNA TGTGCCAGCAGTCGGTGGACTAGCGGCCAAGAGACCCAGTACTTC. Its protein product is CASSRWTSGQETQYF.

The chain recombines TRBV4-1 with TRBJ1-6; 12 nucleotides match TRBD1. V dropped 0 bases and J dropped 7; count of bases not matched to a gene: 10. Germline V lookup: CDR1 MGHRA, CDR2 YSYEKL. The CDR3 spans 19 residues. CDR3 in amino acids: CASSQEWDRGRASNSPLHF. CDR3 bases: TGCGCCAGCAGCCAAGAATGGGACAGGGGGCGAGCTTCGAATTCACCCCTCCACTTT.

V is TRBV27 and J is TRBJ2-7; D remains unclear. V was cut by 8 bases and J by 6 bases, with 5 bases left in between. The CDR3 contains 9 residues. Per germline, CDR1 MNHEY and CDR2 SMNVEV (reference sequence). CDR3 bases: TGTGCCAGCCCCCTCGAGCAGTACTTC. It is translated as CASPLEQYF.

The V call is TRBV28, the J call TRBJ1-2; perhaps TRBD1 as D (6 bases). V was clipped by 1 base and J by 1 base, with 10 bases between them. CDR1 is MDHEN and CDR2 is SYDVKM in the germline V gene. The CDR3 is 15 amino acids. CDR3 in DNA: TGTGCCAGCAGTTTATCAGGGGCCCTTAACTATGGCTACACCTTC. This codes for CASSLSGALNYGYTF.

The chain combines TRBV5-5 with TRBJ1-1; 12 bases align to TRBD1. The CDR3 extends over 14 amino acids. CDR1 is SGHKS and CDR2 is YYEKEE in the germline V gene (reference sequence). Trimming removed 0 bases from V and 8 bases from J; junction bases left unmatched: 2. The CDR3 nucleotides read TGTGCCAGCAGCTTGGGGGACAGGGGGCGCGAAGCTTTCTTT. It specifies CASSLGDRGREAFF.

The gene calls are TRBV5-4 and TRBJ2-7; 7 positions agree with TRBD2. Germline values: CDR1 SGHNT, CDR2 YYREEE (reference sequence). This CDR3 region has 17 residues. After removal of 1 base from V and 6 bases from J, the junction contained 16 bases not matched to a gene. CDR3 protein: CASSLRGGSVVPSEQYF. The CDR3 DNA reads as TGTGCCAGCAGCTTGAGGGGCGGGAGCGTTGTTCCGAGCGAGCAGTACTTC. The entire variable domain, with the rest obtained from reference TRBV5-4 and TRBJ2-7, is as follows: ETGVTQSPTHLIKTRGQQVTLRCSSQSGHNTVSWYQQALGQGPQFIFQYYREEENGRGNFPPRFSGLQFPNYSSELNVNALELDDSALYLCASSLRGGSVVPSEQYFGPGTRLTVT.

J is TRBJ2-3 and V is TRBV20-1; D uncertain. The V end was cut by 6 bases, the J end by 5 bases, with 9 bases between. Germline assignment: CDR1 DFQATT and CDR2 SNEGSKA (reference sequence). The CDR3 has 11 residues. The CDR3 region is CSAAQEDTQYF. The CDR3 DNA sequence: TGCAGTGCCGCGCAGGAAGATACGCAGTATTTT.

The genes are TRBV20-1 and TRBJ1-5, with D perhaps matching TRBD1 (5 bases). V dropped 5 bases and J dropped 10 bases, with 12 bases sitting between them. Germline-derived CDR1 and CDR2 are DFQATT and SNEGSKA (reference sequence). This CDR3 is 11 amino acids long. The CDR3, as DNA: TGCAGTGCTGCTAGCGGGGGTCCCCAGCATTTT. Translating it yields CSAASGGPQHF.

This chain uses TRBV5-1 with TRBJ1-3; D call uncertain. V shed 4 bases and J shed 3 bases, with 11 bases lying between them. In germline, CDR1 is SGHRS, CDR2 YFSETQ. The CDR3 is 14 residues long. The CDR3 bases are TGCGCCAGCAGCCGAGGTGGAAGTGGAAACACCATATATTTT. Its translation is CASSRGGSGNTIYF.

The genes are TRBV5-4 and TRBJ1-1; D remains unclear. This CDR3 has 9 residues. Between the trimmed V and J ends, which lost 5 bases and 11 bases, there was a span of 7 bases. Germline loops: CDR1 SGHNT, CDR2 YYREEE (reference sequence). CDR3 sequence reads: CASRSTAFF. CDR3 bases: TGTGCCAGCAGGAGTACGGCTTTCTTT. Drawing the rest from reference TRBV5-4 and TRBJ1-1, the complete variable domain is ETGVTQSPTHLIKTRGQQVTLRCSSQSGHNTVSWYQQALGQGPQFIFQYYREEENGRGNFPPRFSGLQFPNYSSELNVNALELDDSALYLCASRSTAFFGQGTRLTVV.

This clone has a handful of counts. This chain's CDR3 is CASIQGSVYQPQHF. In DNA, the CDR3 is TGTGCCAGCATTCAGGGCTCCGTCTATCAGCCCCAGCATTTT. The rearrangement joins TRBV28 to TRBJ1-5, with D tentatively TRBD1 (5 bases). This CDR3 is 14 amino acids long. Germline CDR1 MDHEN, CDR2 SYDVKM. V was trimmed by 7 bases and J by 5 bases, leaving 15 bases between them.

The chain uses TRBV28 and TRBJ1-3; D uncertain. Trimming left V 2 bases short and J 0 bases short, with 8 bases between. The V gene's germline CDR1 is MDHEN and CDR2 SYDVKM. The CDR3 sequence is 15 residues long. The CDR3 is CASSLLVSSGNTIYF. Written as DNA, the CDR3 is TGTGCCAGCAGTTTACTGGTCAGCTCTGGAAACACCATATATTTT.

This chain uses TRBV28 with TRBJ1-3; D is possibly TRBD1 (5 bases). This CDR3 comprises 12 residues. Germline CDR1 reads MDHEN; CDR2 reads SYDVKM. The CDR3 bases are TGTACGGCTAGGGGCTCTGGAAACACCATATATTTT. Amino acid sequence: CTARGSGNTIYF.

V is TRBV28 and J is TRBJ2-1; TRBD2 is a possible D gene (5 bases). The CDR3 covers 11 residues. V shed 4 bases and J shed 10 bases, with 8 bases lying between them. Germline CDR1 reads MDHEN; CDR2 reads SYDVKM. The DNA for the CDR3 is TGTGCCAGCAGTTGGGAGATAGAGCAGTTCTTC. Protein sequence: CASSWEIEQFF.

The CDR3 loop is CASGPRRV. The CDR3 nucleotides read TGTGCTAGTGGTCCCCGGAGGGTC. This sequence joins TRBV12-5 and TRBJ2-7, with D perhaps TRBD2 (5 bases). Germline values: CDR1 LGHNT, CDR2 FRNRAP. The CDR3 runs 8 residues.

This chain links TRBV28 with TRBJ1-2; tentative D call: TRBD1 (6 bases). There are 14 residues in the CDR3. Trimming stripped 4 bases from V and 4 bases from J, with 13 bases between. Germline values: CDR1 MDHEN, CDR2 SYDVKM. The CDR3, as DNA: TGTGCCAGCAGTTCCCGAACAGGGTCCTATGGCTACACCTTC. Protein sequence: CASSSRTGSYGYTF.

V is TRBV5-6 and J is TRBJ1-2, with 7 positions matching TRBD1. This CDR3 has 14 amino acids. Germline trimming cut 1 base from V and 7 bases from J; bases unmatched to any gene: 7. Germline V gives CDR1 SGHDT, CDR2 YYEEEE. The CDR3 sequence is CASSLRDRDSGYTF. CDR3 nucleotide sequence: TGTGCCAGCAGCTTGAGAGACAGGGATAGTGGCTACACCTTC.

The V gene is TRBV5-1, the J gene TRBJ1-1; 7 positions match TRBD1. The V gene end was trimmed by 6 bases and the J gene end by 2 bases; junction bases not matched to a gene: 7. This CDR3 is 14 amino acids long. Per germline, CDR1 SGHRS and CDR2 YFSETQ. The DNA of the CDR3 is TGCGCCAGCAAAAGGGACAGCCTAAACACTGAAGCTTTCTTT. Its translation: CASKRDSLNTEAFF.

The rearrangement uses TRBV18 and TRBJ1-5; 7 positions match TRBD1. V dropped 4 bases and J dropped 3; count of bases not matched to a gene: 3. The V gene's germline CDR1 is KGHSH and CDR2 LQKENI. The CDR3 is made up of 14 amino acids. CDR3 nucleotides: TGTGCCAGCTCACGAGGGACAGACAATCAGCCCCAGCATTTT. It yields the protein CASSRGTDNQPQHF.

This clone was counted a single time. The chain has TRBV19 and TRBJ2-1, with a weak D call TRBD1 (6 bases). The CDR3 is 15 residues long. Germline V gene data show CDR1 as LNHDA and CDR2 as SQIVND (reference sequence). V was pared by 3 bases and J by 3 bases, with 12 bases between. The CDR3 is CASSIPGVYYNEQFF. The CDR3 DNA follows: TGTGCCAGTAGTATCCCAGGGGTTTACTACAATGAGCAGTTCTTC.

The chain is built from TRBV11-2 and TRBJ1-1; D possibly corresponds to TRBD1 (5 bases). Trimming shortened V by 1 base and J by 2 bases, and 8 bases separated the two germline ends. The CDR3 extends over 14 amino acids. CDR1 and CDR2 from the germline V gene are SGHAT and FQNNGV. Here the CDR3 DNA reads TGTGCCAGCAGCTTAGGCAGGGTTAACACTGAAGCTTTCTTT. Its protein is CASSLGRVNTEAFF.